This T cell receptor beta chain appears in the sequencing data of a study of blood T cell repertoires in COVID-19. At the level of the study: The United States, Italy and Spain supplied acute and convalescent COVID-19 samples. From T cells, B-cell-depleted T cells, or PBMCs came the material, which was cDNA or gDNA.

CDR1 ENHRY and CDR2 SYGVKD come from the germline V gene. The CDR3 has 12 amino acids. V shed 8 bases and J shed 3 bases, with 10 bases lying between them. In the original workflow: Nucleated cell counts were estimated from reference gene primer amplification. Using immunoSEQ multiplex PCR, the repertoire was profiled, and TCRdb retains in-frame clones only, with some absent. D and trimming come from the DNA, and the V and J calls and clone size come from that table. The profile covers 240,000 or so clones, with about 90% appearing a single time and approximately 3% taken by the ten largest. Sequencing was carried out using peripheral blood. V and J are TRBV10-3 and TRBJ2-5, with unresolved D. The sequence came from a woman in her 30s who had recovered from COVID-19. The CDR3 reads CAIGRQEETQYF. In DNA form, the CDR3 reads TGTGCCATCGGTCGGCAGGAAGAGACCCAGTACTTC.